The rows below give T cell receptor beta chains drawn from one sample of a study of blood T cell repertoires in COVID-19. Only in-frame clones appear in the TCRdb table, and some are missing; sequencing was by immunoSEQ multiplex PCR. The data hold 120,000 to 150,000 clones, with around 89% observed a single time. The sequenced sample was PBMCs or T cells enriched from blood (not recorded which). All receptors come from a woman in her 30s with acute COVID-19. The CDR3 runs from the conserved cysteine through the conserved F or W. D genes are given only for firm matches. The size field is filled for only some rows; it gives once, few, many or a size class.

>.|TRBV30|TRBJ1-5|.
TGTGCCTGGAGTGTTAACAGTAATCAGCCCCAGCATTTT
CAWSVNSNQPQHF
>few|TRBV19|TRBJ2-2|.
TGTGCCAGTAGGGACTTTAAGGGAGCGAACACCGGGGAGCTGTTTTTT
CASRDFKGANTGELFF
>.|TRBV7-9|TRBJ1-1|.
TGTGCCAGCAGCTTAGCGGGCGAAATGGGCACTGAAGCTTTCTTT
CASSLAGEMGTEAFF
>.|TRBV28|TRBJ2-1|TRBD1
TGTGCCAGCAGCCGGGACAGAGTACACTATGAGCAGTTCTTC
CASSRDRVHYEQFF
>once|TRBV5-4|TRBJ2-5|TRBD2
TGTGCCAGCAGCTTGGGAGGGAGCGGGGCCGCAATTGGGGAGACCCAGTACTTC
CASSLGGSGAAIGETQYF
>.|TRBV10-3|TRBJ2-1|TRBD2
TGTGCCATCAGTGAGAGTGGGACTAGCGGAGGTAACTCCTACAATGAGCAGTTCTTC
CAISESGTSGGNSYNEQFF
>.|TRBV19|TRBJ1-5|.
TGTGCCAGTAGTCGAGTTGACAGAGACAATCAGCCCCAGCATTTT
CASSRVDRDNQPQHF
>.|TRBV28|TRBJ1-5|.
TGTGCCAGCTCGATTTTCCAGGGGCCCCAGCATTTT
CASSIFQGPQHF
>.|TRBV6-1|TRBJ2-3|.
TGTGCCAGCAGTGACAGACTACCCACAGATACGCAGTATTTT
CASSDRLPTDTQYF
>.|TRBV4-3|TRBJ2-5|.
TGCGCCAGCAGCCAAGTTCTCCAGGAACAAGAGACCCAGTACTTC
CASSQVLQEQETQYF
>.|TRBV13|TRBJ1-6|.
TGTGCCAGCAGCTATAGGGTAGGGGCTTCACCCCTCCACTTT
CASSYRVGASPLHF
>.|TRBV18|TRBJ2-6|.
TGTGCCAGCTCACCATTTATTCTCTTCTCTGGGGCCAACGTCCTGACTTTC
CASSPFILFSGANVLTF
>.|TRBV7-2|TRBJ2-7|.
TGTGCCAGCAGCCTAGGGACTTCTTTATACGAGCAGTACTTC
CASSLGTSLYEQYF
>.|TRBV3-1/TRBV3-2|TRBJ2-5|.
TGTGCCAGCAGCACTAGCAGCCAAGAGACCCAGTACTTC
CASSTSSQETQYF
>.|TRBV6-1|TRBJ2-6|.
TGTGCCAGCAGTGAAGTTCCACTCTTGGGGGCCAACGTCCTGACTTTC
CASSEVPLLGANVLTF
>.|TRBV10-3|TRBJ1-1|.
TGTGCCACCACCGCACAGGGAACTGAAGCTTTCTTT
CATTAQGTEAFF
>.|TRBV28|TRBJ2-3|.
TGTGCCAGCATTGATGAAGGGAGGTTGACAGATACGCAGTATTTT
CASIDEGRLTDTQYF
>.|TRBV21-1|TRBJ1-5|.
TGTGCCAGCAGCCTCCGACAGGGGGAAAATCAGCCCCAGCATTTT
CASSLRQGENQPQHF
>.|TRBV10-3|TRBJ2-1|TRBD2
TGTGCCATCAGTGAGGGCGGGACTAGCGGGACCGGTAACAATGAGCAGTTCTTC
CAISEGGTSGTGNNEQFF
>few|TRBV7-2|TRBJ1-2|.
TGTGCCAGCAGCTTAGTATGGGAGGGGTCTGGCTACACCTTC
CASSLVWEGSGYTF
>.|TRBV15|TRBJ2-5|TRBD2
TGTGCCACCAGCAGAGCTCTAGCGGGAACCCAAGAGACCCAGTACTTC
CATSRALAGTQETQYF
>many|TRBV29-1|TRBJ1-1|.
TGCAGCGTTGGAAGCGGGTGGGGCATGAACACTGAAGCTTTCTTT
CSVGSGWGMNTEAFF
>.|TRBV25-1|TRBJ1-1|.
TGTGCCAGCAGTGTAGGGACACCACTGAAAGCTTTCTTT
CASSVGTPLKAFF
>.|TRBV28|TRBJ1-6|TRBD1
TGTGCCAGCAGTTTTTCGGACAGGGCTAATTCACCCCTCCACTTT
CASSFSDRANSPLHF
>.|TRBV7-9|TRBJ2-2|TRBD2
TGTGCCAGCAGCGGAAGCGGGGGCGCGAACACCGGGGAGCTGTTTTTT
CASSGSGGANTGELFF
>.|TRBV10-3|TRBJ2-5|.
TGTGCCATCAGTGGGGGGGACCTTCGCGGGACCCAGTACTTC
CAISGGDLRGTQYF
>.|TRBV7-2|TRBJ2-7|.
TGTGCCAGCAGCCCAAACTACGAGCAGTACTTC
CASSPNYEQYF
>.|TRBV7-3|TRBJ1-4|TRBD1
TGTGCCAGCAGCAGGACAGGGCCGTGTGAAAAACTGTTTTTT
CASSRTGPCEKLFF
>.|TRBV19|TRBJ1-4|.
TGTGCCAGTAGCCCCTTTTTTACTAATGAAAAACTGTTTTTT
CASSPFFTNEKLFF
>.|TRBV19|TRBJ1-2|TRBD1
TGTGCCAGTAGCCGACCCGACAGGGTGGGTGGCTACACCTTC
CASSRPDRVGGYTF
>.|TRBV30|TRBJ2-2|TRBD1
TGTGCCTGGAGTAGAACAGGGGCCGGGGAGCTGTTTTTT
CAWSRTGAGELFF
>.|TRBV6-2/TRBV6-3|TRBJ2-1|.
TGTGCCAGCAGTGGCCGGGACTACAATGAGCAGTTCTTC
CASSGRDYNEQFF
>few|TRBV25-1|TRBJ1-2|TRBD1
TGTGCCAGCAGTGAACCCTCAGGGGGCGCAGCCGGCTACACCTTC
CASSEPSGGAAGYTF
>.|TRBV7-9|TRBJ2-2|.
TGTGCCAGCAGCTTCGGCCAGGGCGGGGACACCGGGGAGCTGTTTTTT
CASSFGQGGDTGELFF
>.|TRBV27|TRBJ2-7|TRBD2
TGTGCCAGCAGTCGGCTAGCGGGAGTCAGTCTCTACGAGCAGTACTTC
CASSRLAGVSLYEQYF
>.|TRBV29-1|TRBJ1-2|.
TGCAGCGTTGACGACTATTATGGCTACACCTTC
CSVDDYYGYTF
>.|TRBV9|TRBJ2-2|.
TGTGCCAGCAGCGTGGGCGGGATGAGCACCGGGGAGCTGTTTTTT
CASSVGGMSTGELFF
>.|TRBV27|TRBJ1-5|.
TGTGCCAGCAGTTTATCGCAGGGGTACGCGCCCCAGCATTTT
CASSLSQGYAPQHF
>once|TRBV4-1|TRBJ1-6|TRBD1
TGCGCCAGCAGCCAATCCGGGACAGCCTCTTGGGGGGTCTATAATTCACCCCTCCACTTT
CASSQSGTASWGVYNSPLHF
>few|TRBV10-3|TRBJ1-6|TRBD1
TGTGCCACCGGGACAGGGCGATTCTATAATTCACCCCTCCACTTT
CATGTGRFYNSPLHF
>.|TRBV28|TRBJ2-7|TRBD1
TGTGCCAGCAGCCCCGACAGGGAAGGGTACCGCTACGAGGGTCGGGGGCAGTACTTC
CASSPDREGYRYEGRGQYF
>.|TRBV18|TRBJ2-3|.
TGTGCCAGCTCACCAAGTCGAGAAGATACGCAGTATTTT
CASSPSREDTQYF
>.|TRBV27|TRBJ2-4|TRBD1
TGTGCCAGCAGTTTTAGACAGGGTGGAGACATTCAGTACTTC
CASSFRQGGDIQYF
>.|TRBV7-8|TRBJ2-2|TRBD2
TGTGCCAGCAGTCTCACTAGCGGGATTTTTACCGGGGAGCTGTTTTTT
CASSLTSGIFTGELFF
>.|TRBV4-3|TRBJ2-7|.
TGCGCCAGCAGCCGCTTAGAAGGACAGAGCTACGAGCAGTACTTC
CASSRLEGQSYEQYF
>.|TRBV7-9|TRBJ1-5|.
TGTGCCAGCAGCCTCCAGGGTTTTCAGCCCCAGCATTTT
CASSLQGFQPQHF
>.|TRBV6-2/TRBV6-3|TRBJ1-1|TRBD1
TGTGCCAGCAGTTACCCACAGGGGGCAACGGCTTTCTTT
CASSYPQGATAFF
>.|TRBV19|TRBJ1-1|.
TGTGCCAGTAGTATAGGAACTACAGGGTCCACTGAAGCTTTCTTT
CASSIGTTGSTEAFF
>.|TRBV30|TRBJ2-5|.
TGTGCCTGGAGTGTTGTGGCGGGGATCGGGACCCAGTACTTC
CAWSVVAGIGTQYF
>.|TRBV2|TRBJ1-4|.
TGTGCCAGCAGTGTTGGGCAGAACTATGAAAAACTGTTTTTT
CASSVGQNYEKLFF
>.|TRBV7-2|TRBJ1-3|.
TGTGCCAGCAGCTTTTGGGGGCAGGGAACCTCTGGAAACACCATATATTTT
CASSFWGQGTSGNTIYF
>.|TRBV5-5|TRBJ1-2|TRBD1
TGTGCCAGCAGCTTTGTTCAGGGGGCTGTCGGCTACACCTTC
CASSFVQGAVGYTF
>.|TRBV30|TRBJ2-3|.
TGTGCCTGGAGTGGACTCGTGGGGCATACGCAGTATTTT
CAWSGLVGHTQYF
>.|TRBV9|TRBJ2-5|.
TGTGCCAGCAGCGTAGGGTTCAGGGGGGATCAGACCCAGTACTTC
CASSVGFRGDQTQYF
>.|TRBV7-9|TRBJ2-2|TRBD2
TGTGCCAGCAGCTTTTTGACTAGCGGAAACGGGGAGCTGTTTTTT
CASSFLTSGNGELFF
>.|TRBV9|TRBJ2-2|TRBD2
TGTGCCAGCAGCGCTAGCGGGAGGCCGAACACCGGGGAGCTGTTTTTT
CASSASGRPNTGELFF
>.|TRBV7-9|TRBJ1-1|.
TGTGCCAGCAGCTACCGGGAGCTAGAAGCTTTCTTT
CASSYRELEAFF
>.|TRBV28|TRBJ2-7|.
TGTGCCAGCAGTTACGGCGAGCAGTACTTC
CASSYGEQYF
>.|TRBV28|TRBJ2-7|TRBD2
TGTGCCAGCAGACTTACTAGCGGGAGTCTGGATGTCGAGCAGTACTTC
CASRLTSGSLDVEQYF